These T cell receptor beta chains were read from a single sample in a study of radiotherapy plus CTLA-4 blockade in lung cancer. Method: immunoSEQ multiplex PCR; TCRdb's copy keeps in-frame clones and lacks some. The sample comprises 43,000 or so clones, roughly 59% of which are singletons, and under 20% rests with the top ten. The sequenced sample was peripheral blood, obtained from a patient treated with radiotherapy plus ipilimumab. Every receptor here comes from a human donor with non-small cell lung cancer who had a partial response to radiotherapy plus ipilimumab. Each CDR3 is given with its conserved first and last residue. The D gene is left open where the match is weak. Size values are once, few and many counts, or a class for expanded clones, and some rows have none.

>.|TRBJ2-3|.|TRBV7-8
CASSTRPGSSDTQYF
TGTGCCAGCAGCACTAGGCCCGGGAGTTCGGATACGCAGTATTTT
>.|TRBJ1-2|TRBD1|TRBV7-8
CASSYDRTGLGGYTF
TGTGCCAGCAGCTACGACAGGACAGGGTTGGGTGGCTACACCTTC
>.|TRBJ2-3|TRBD2|TRBV10-1
CATRQTLAGDTDTQYF
TGCGCCACGAGACAGACACTAGCGGGGGACACAGATACGCAGTATTTT
>.|TRBJ2-7|TRBD1|TRBV18
CASSPGIQQGSEQYF
TGTGCCAGCTCACCAGGAATTCAACAGGGGAGCGAGCAGTACTTC
>many|TRBJ1-1|.|TRBV7-9
CASSARTVEAFF
TGTGCCAGCAGCGCAAGGACAGTTGAAGCTTTCTTT
>.|TRBJ2-5|TRBD2|TRBV7-9
CASSLDGGVPQETQYF
TGTGCCAGCAGCTTAGACGGGGGGGTCCCTCAAGAGACCCAGTACTTC
>.|TRBJ2-3|.|TRBV2
CASSVGLEDTQYF
TGTGCCAGCAGTGTGGGGCTAGAAGATACGCAGTATTTT
>.|TRBJ2-5|.|TRBV20-1
CSARELQGENF
TGCAGTGCTAGAGAACTGCAGGGTGAGAACTTC
>.|TRBJ2-7|.|TRBV15
CATSRDTSYEQYF
TGTGCCACCAGCAGGGACACCTCCTACGAGCAGTACTTC
>few|TRBJ2-1|.|TRBV6-1
CASSDRPHLSSYNEQFF
TGTGCCAGCAGTGACAGGCCGCACCTTAGCTCCTACAATGAGCAGTTCTTC
>medium-sized|TRBJ1-1|.|TRBV19
CASSSRQTAMNTEAFF
TGTGCCAGTAGTTCCCGGCAGACAGCCATGAACACTGAAGCTTTCTTT
>.|TRBJ1-1|TRBD1|TRBV27
CASSPDRVDTEAFF
TGTGCCAGCAGTCCCGACAGGGTTGACACTGAAGCTTTCTTT
>few|TRBJ2-1|.|TRBV5-1
CASSVRQSGSYNEQFF
TGCGCCAGCAGCGTGAGACAGTCCGGCTCCTACAATGAGCAGTTCTTC
>.|TRBJ2-7|.|TRBV7-9
CASSSQGGEGFTKQYF
TGTGCCAGCAGCTCTCAGGGGGGCGAAGGCTTTACGAAGCAGTACTTC
>.|TRBJ2-7|TRBD1|TRBV2
CASSSGQGYEQYF
TGTGCCAGCAGTTCGGGACAGGGCTACGAGCAGTACTTC
>.|TRBJ1-2|.|TRBV4-3
CASSQELSRGYGYTF
TGCGCCAGCAGCCAAGAATTGAGTAGGGGCTATGGCTACACCTTC
>.|TRBJ2-6|.|TRBV29-1
CSVVPNSGANVLTF
TGCAGCGTTGTTCCCAACTCTGGGGCCAACGTCCTGACTTTC
>.|TRBJ1-2|.|TRBV9
CASSAPPQVGYTF
TGTGCCAGCAGCGCGCCCCCCCAGGTCGGCTACACCTTC
>.|TRBJ2-1|.|TRBV10-3
CAISETSRNEQFF
TGTGCCATCAGTGAAACTAGCAGGAATGAGCAGTTCTTC
>.|TRBJ1-5|.|TRBV30
CAWADSLDQPQHF
TGTGCCTGGGCGGACAGCCTAGATCAGCCCCAGCATTTT
>.|TRBJ2-5|TRBD1|TRBV5-1
CASSRSTGGMETQYF
TGCGCCAGCAGCAGATCGACAGGGGGCATGGAGACCCAGTACTTC
>.|TRBJ2-3|TRBD2|TRBV5-1
CASSLLLAGGPLDTQYF
TGCGCCAGCAGCTTGCTACTAGCGGGAGGCCCCTTGGATACGCAGTATTTT